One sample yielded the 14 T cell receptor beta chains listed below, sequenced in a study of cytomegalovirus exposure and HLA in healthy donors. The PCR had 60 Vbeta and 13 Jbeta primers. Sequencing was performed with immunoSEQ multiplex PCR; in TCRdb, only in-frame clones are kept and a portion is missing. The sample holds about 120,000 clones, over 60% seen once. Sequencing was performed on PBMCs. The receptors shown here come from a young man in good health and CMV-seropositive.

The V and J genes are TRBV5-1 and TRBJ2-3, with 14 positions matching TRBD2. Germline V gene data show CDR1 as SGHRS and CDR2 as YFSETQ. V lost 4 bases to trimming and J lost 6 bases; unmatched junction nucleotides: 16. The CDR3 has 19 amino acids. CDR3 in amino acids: CASSNGLAGGVLSGDTQYF. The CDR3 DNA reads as TGCGCCAGCAGCAACGGACTAGCGGGAGGTGTACTTAGTGGGGATACGCAGTATTTT. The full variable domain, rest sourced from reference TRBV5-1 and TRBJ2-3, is KAGVTQTPRYLIKTRGQQVTLSCSPISGHRSVSWYQQTPGQGLQFLFEYFSETQRNKGNFPGRFSGRQFSNSRSEMNVSTLELGDSALYLCASSNGLAGGVLSGDTQYFGPGTRLTVL.

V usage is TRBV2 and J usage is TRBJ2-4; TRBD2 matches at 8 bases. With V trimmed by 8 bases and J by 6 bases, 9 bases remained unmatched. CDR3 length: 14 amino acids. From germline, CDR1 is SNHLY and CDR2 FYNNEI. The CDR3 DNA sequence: TGTGCCAGCGGGGAAAACACTAGCGGAAACATTCAGTACTTC. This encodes CASGENTSGNIQYF.

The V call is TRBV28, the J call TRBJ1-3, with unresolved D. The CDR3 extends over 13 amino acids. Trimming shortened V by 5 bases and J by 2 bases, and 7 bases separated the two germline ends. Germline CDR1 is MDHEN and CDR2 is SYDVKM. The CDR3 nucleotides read TGTGCCAGCAGTGAGGTGACTGGAAACACCATATATTTT. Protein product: CASSEVTGNTIYF. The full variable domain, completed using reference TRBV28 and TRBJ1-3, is DVKVTQSSRYLVKRTGEKVFLECVQDMDHENMFWYRQDPGLGLRLIYFSYDVKMKEKGDIPEGYSVSREKKERFSLILESASTNQTSMYLCASSEVTGNTIYFGEGSWLTVV.

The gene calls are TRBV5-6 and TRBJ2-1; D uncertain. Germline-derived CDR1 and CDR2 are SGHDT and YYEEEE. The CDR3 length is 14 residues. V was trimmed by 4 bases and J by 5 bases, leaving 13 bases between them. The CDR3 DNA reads TGTGCCAGCAGCCCGAAGCCCACGGACAATGAGCAGTTCTTC. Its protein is CASSPKPTDNEQFF.

The CDR3: CASTGTGNTDTQYF. The CDR3 DNA sequence: TGTGCCAGCACCGGGACAGGAAACACAGATACGCAGTATTTT. The chain joins TRBV7-9 to TRBJ2-3, with 8 bases identical to TRBD1. Looked up from germline, CDR1 is SEHNR and CDR2 is FQNEAQ (reference sequence). The CDR3 length is 14 residues. Trimming took 7 bases from V and 2 from J; bases not matched to a gene: 5.

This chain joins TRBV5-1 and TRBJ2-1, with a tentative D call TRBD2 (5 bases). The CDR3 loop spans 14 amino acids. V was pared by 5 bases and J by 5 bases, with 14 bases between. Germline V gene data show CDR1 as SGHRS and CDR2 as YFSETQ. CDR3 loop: CASRPGRGNNEQFF. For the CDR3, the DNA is TGCGCCAGCAGACCCGGCCGGGGTAACAATGAGCAGTTCTTC.

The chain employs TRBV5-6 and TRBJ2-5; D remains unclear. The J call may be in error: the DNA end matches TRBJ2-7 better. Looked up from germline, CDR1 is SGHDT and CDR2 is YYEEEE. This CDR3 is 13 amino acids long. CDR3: CASSLGLFYEQYF. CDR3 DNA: TGTGCCAGCAGCTTGGGACTTTTCTACGAGCAGTACTTC.

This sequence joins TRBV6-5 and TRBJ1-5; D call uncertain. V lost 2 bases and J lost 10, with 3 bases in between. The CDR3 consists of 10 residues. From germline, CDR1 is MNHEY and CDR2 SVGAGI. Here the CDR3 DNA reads TGTGCCAGCAGTTACCTCCCCCAGCATTTT. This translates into CASSYLPQHF.

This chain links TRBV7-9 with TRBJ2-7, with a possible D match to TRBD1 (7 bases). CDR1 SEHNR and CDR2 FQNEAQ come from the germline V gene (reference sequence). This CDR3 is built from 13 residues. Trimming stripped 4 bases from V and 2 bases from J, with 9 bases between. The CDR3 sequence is CASSSGGPYEQYF. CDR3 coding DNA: TGTGCCAGCAGCTCAGGGGGGCCCTACGAGCAGTACTTC.

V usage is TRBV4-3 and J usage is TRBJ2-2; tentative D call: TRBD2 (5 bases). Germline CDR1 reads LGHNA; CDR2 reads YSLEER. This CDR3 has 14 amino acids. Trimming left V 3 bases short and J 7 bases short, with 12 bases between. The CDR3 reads CASSQGIRGGELFF. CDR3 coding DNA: TGCGCCAGCAGCCAGGGTATTCGGGGCGGGGAGCTGTTTTTT.

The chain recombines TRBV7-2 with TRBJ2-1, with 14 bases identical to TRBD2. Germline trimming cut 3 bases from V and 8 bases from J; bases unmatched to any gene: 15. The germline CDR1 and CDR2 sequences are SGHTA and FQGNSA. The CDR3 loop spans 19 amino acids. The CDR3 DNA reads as TGTGCCAGCAGCTTGATTGCAACCGGGACTAGCGGGAGTTTAGATGAGCAGTTCTTC. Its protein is CASSLIATGTSGSLDEQFF. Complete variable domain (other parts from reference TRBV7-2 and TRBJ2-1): GAGVSQSPSNKVTEKGKDVELRCDPISGHTALYWYRQSLGQGLEFLIYFQGNSAPDKSGLPSDRFSAERTGGSVSTLTIQRTQQEDSAVYLCASSLIATGTSGSLDEQFFGPGTRLTVL.

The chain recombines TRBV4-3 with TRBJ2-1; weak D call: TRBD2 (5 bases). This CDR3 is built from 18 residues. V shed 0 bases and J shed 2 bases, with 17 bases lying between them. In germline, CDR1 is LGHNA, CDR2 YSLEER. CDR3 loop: CASSQDRLAESPYNEQFF. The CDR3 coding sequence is TGCGCCAGCAGCCAAGATCGGCTAGCCGAATCCCCCTACAATGAGCAGTTCTTC.

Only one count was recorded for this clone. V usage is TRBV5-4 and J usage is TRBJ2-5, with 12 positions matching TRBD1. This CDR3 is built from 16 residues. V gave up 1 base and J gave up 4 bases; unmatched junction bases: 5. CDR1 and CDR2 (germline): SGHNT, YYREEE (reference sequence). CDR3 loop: CASSLSGTGGRETQYF. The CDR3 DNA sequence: TGTGCCAGCAGCTTGTCCGGGACAGGGGGCCGAGAGACCCAGTACTTC. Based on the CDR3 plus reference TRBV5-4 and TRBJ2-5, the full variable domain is ETGVTQSPTHLIKTRGQQVTLRCSSQSGHNTVSWYQQALGQGPQFIFQYYREEENGRGNFPPRFSGLQFPNYSSELNVNALELDDSALYLCASSLSGTGGRETQYFGPGTRLLVL.

The CDR3 spells CARKTGTAMTEAFF. CDR3 in DNA: TGTGCCAGAAAAACAGGGACCGCAATGACTGAAGCTTTCTTT. This chain joins TRBV6-1 and TRBJ1-1; a possible D gene is TRBD1 (6 bases). Trimming cost V 9 bases and J 5 bases, with 19 bases left between them. Germline CDR1 is MNHNS and CDR2 is SASEGT. The CDR3 consists of 14 residues.